The clone carrying this TCR beta chain was detected a few times. Donors were systemically healthy Caucasian individuals from Russia aged about 6 to 95 years. Researchers report isolating at least 7 million PBMCs per sample. Total RNA was extracted at no less than 5.5 micrograms per sample. These data belong to a study of blood T cells in healthy people across ages. The CDR3 is 14 amino acids. V lost 4 bases and J lost 7, with 11 bases in between. Sample-barcoded 5' priming and a J-beta primer mix drove a second PCR of roughly 6 to 12 cycles. Tagging of each cDNA molecule was performed by a template-switch adaptor with 12 random nucleotides. MiXCR was run by TCRdb on the 5' RACE reads, yielding one entry per CDR3 protein. The table has under 1,000,000 distinct CDR3 sequences, 30% to 45% seen once.

Material for sequencing was blood. This clonotype originated in a man aged 18 to 35 in good health. The V gene is TRBV12-3 or TRBV12-4, the J gene TRBJ1-6, with D unresolved. The CDR3 DNA reads TGTGCCAGCAGTTCCTACCTCATGAATTCACCCCTCCACTTT. This sequence encodes CASSSYLMNSPLHF.